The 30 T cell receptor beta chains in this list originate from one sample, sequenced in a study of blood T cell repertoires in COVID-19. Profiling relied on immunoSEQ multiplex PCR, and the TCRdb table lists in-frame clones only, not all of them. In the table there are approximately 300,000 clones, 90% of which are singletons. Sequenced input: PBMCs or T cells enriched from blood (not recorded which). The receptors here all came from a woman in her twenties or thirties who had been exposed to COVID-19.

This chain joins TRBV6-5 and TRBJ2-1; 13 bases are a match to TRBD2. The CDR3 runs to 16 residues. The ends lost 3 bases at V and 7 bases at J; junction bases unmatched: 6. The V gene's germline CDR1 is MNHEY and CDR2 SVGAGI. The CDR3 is CASSYSTSGGVNEQFF. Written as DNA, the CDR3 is TGTGCCAGCAGTTATTCTACTAGCGGGGGGGTTAATGAGCAGTTCTTC.

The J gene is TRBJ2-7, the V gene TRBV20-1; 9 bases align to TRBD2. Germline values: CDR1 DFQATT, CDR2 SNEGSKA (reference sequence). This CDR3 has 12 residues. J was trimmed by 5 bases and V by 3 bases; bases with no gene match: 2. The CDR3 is CSASQRGDEQYF. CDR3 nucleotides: TGCAGTGCTAGTCAGCGGGGGGACGAGCAGTACTTC.

CDR3 bases: TGTGCCAGCAGCTTAGGGTCTGGCGGGGGGAAGTACAATGAGCAGTTCTTC. This translates into CASSLGSGGGKYNEQFF. This chain joins TRBV7-3 and TRBJ2-1, with TRBD2 matching 8 bases. V shed 2 bases and J 4 bases; nucleotides not matched to a gene: 10. Germline V gene data show CDR1 as SGHTA and CDR2 as FQGTGA. The CDR3 sequence is 17 residues long.

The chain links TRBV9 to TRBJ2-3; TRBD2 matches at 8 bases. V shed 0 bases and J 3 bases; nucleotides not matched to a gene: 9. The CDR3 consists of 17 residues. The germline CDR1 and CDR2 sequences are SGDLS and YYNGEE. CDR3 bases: TGTGCCAGCAGCGTAGGAATTAGCGGGGCCATAACAGATACGCAGTATTTT. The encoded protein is CASSVGISGAITDTQYF.

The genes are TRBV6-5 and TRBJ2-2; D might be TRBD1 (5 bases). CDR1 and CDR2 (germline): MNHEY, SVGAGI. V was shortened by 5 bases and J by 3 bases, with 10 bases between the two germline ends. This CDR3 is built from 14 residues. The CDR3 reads CASSIDSHTGELFF. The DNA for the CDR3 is TGTGCCAGCAGTATAGACAGTCACACCGGGGAGCTGTTTTTT.

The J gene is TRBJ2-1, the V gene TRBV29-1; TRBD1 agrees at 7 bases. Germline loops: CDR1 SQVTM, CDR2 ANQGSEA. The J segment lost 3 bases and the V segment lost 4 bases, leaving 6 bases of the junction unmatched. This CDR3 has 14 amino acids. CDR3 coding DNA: TGCAGCGTTGTTGGGCAGGGGGTCTACAATGAGCAGTTCTTC. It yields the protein CSVVGQGVYNEQFF.

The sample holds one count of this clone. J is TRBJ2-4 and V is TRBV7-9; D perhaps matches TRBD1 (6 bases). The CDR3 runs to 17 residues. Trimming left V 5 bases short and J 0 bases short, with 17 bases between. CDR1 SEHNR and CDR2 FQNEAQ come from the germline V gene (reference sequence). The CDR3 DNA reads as TGTGCCAGCAGCCTAGGATCGGGACAACTAGCCAAAAACATTCAGTACTTC. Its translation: CASSLGSGQLAKNIQYF.

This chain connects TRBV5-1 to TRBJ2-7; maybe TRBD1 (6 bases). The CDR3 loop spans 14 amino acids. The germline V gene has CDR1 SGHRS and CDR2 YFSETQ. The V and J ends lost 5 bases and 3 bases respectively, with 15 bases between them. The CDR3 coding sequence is TGCGCCAGCAGAAAGATGCAGGGGAACTACGAGCAGTACTTC. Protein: CASRKMQGNYEQYF.

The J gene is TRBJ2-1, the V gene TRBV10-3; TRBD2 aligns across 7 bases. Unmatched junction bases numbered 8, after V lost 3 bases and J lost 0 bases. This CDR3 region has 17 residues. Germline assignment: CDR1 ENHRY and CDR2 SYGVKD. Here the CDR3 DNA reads TGTGCCATCAGTGACTGGGGGGGAGGACTCTCCTACAATGAGCAGTTCTTC. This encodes CAISDWGGGLSYNEQFF.

The CDR3 sequence: CASSLATGYDYGYTF. The DNA for the CDR3 is TGTGCCAGCAGCTTGGCCACAGGATACGACTATGGCTACACCTTC. The chain links TRBV5-4 to TRBJ1-2, with D perhaps matching TRBD1 (5 bases). Trimming pared 0 bases from V and 3 bases from J, leaving 12 bases between. Germline V gene data show CDR1 as SGHNT and CDR2 as YYREEE (reference sequence). CDR3 length: 15 amino acids.

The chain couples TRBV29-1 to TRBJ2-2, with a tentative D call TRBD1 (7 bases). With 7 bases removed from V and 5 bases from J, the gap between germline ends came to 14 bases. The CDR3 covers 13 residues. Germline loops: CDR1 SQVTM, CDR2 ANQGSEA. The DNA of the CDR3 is TGCAGCGCCAGGGGGGATCGGACCGGGGAGCTGTTTTTT. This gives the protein CSARGDRTGELFF.

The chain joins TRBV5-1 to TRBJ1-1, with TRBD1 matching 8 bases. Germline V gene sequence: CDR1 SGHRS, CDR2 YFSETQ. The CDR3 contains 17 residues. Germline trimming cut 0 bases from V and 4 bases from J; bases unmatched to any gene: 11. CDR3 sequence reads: CASSLARAGGWITEAFF. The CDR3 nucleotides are TGCGCCAGCAGCTTGGCAAGGGCAGGGGGCTGGATCACTGAAGCTTTCTTT.

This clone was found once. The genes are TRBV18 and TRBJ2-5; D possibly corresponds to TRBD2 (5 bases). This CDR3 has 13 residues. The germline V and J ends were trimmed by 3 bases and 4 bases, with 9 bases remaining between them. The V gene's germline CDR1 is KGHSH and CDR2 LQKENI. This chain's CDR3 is CASSPPGRETQYF. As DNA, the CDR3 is TGTGCCAGCTCACCCCCGGGGAGAGAGACCCAGTACTTC.

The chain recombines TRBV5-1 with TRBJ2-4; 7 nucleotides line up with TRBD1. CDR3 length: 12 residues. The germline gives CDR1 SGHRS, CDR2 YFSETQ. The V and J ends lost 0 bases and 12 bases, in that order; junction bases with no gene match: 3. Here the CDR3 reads CASSLAGTDQYF. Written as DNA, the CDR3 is TGCGCCAGCAGCTTGGCTGGGACAGATCAGTACTTC. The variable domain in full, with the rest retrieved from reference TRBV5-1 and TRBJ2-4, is KAGVTQTPRYLIKTRGQQVTLSCSPISGHRSVSWYQQTPGQGLQFLFEYFSETQRNKGNFPGRFSGRQFSNSRSEMNVSTLELGDSALYLCASSLAGTDQYFGAGTRLSVL.

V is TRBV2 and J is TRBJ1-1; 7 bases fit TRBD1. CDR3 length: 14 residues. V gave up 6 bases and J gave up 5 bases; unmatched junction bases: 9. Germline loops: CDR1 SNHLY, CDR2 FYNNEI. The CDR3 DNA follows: TGTGCCAGCAGACCAAGACAGGGACGGACTGAAGCTTTCTTT. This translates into CASRPRQGRTEAFF.

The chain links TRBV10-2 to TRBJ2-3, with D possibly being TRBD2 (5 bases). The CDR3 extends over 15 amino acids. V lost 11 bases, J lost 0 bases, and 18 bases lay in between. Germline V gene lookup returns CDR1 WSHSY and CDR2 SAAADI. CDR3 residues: CACGLGISSTDTQYF. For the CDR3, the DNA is TGCGCCTGCGGGTTGGGGATCTCTAGCACAGATACGCAGTATTTT.

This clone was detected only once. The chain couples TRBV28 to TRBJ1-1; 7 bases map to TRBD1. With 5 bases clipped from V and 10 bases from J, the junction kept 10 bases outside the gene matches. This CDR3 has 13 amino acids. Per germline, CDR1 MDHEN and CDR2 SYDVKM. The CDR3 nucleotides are TGTGCCAGCAGTCCGCGGGACAGTCAACGAGCTTTCTTT. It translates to CASSPRDSQRAFF. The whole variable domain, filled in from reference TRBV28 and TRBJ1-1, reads DVKVTQSSRYLVKRTGEKVFLECVQDMDHENMFWYRQDPGLGLRLIYFSYDVKMKEKGDIPEGYSVSREKKERFSLILESASTNQTSMYLCASSPRDSQRAFFGQGTRLTVV.

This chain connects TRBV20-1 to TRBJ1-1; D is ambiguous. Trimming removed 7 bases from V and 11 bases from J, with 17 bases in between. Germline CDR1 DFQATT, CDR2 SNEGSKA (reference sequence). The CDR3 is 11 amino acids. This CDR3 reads CSGVLGSWAFF. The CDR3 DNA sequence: TGCAGTGGGGTCTTAGGGAGTTGGGCTTTCTTT.

The CDR3 here is CASSQLPEYEQYF. Written as DNA, the CDR3 is TGTGCCAGCAGCCAACTCCCGGAGTACGAGCAGTACTTC. This chain connects TRBV3-1 (or the pseudogene TRBV3-2) to TRBJ2-7; D uncertain. Germline V lookup: CDR1 LGHDT, CDR2 YNNKEL (reference sequence). The germline V and J ends were trimmed by 2 bases and 4 bases, with 9 bases remaining between them. The CDR3 length is 13 residues.

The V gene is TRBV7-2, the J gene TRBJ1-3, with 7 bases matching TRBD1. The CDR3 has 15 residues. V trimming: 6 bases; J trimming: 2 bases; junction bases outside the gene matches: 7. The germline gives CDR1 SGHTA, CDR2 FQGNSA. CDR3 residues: CASSFKTGTGNTIYF. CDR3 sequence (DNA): TGTGCCAGCAGTTTTAAGACAGGGACTGGAAACACCATATATTTT.

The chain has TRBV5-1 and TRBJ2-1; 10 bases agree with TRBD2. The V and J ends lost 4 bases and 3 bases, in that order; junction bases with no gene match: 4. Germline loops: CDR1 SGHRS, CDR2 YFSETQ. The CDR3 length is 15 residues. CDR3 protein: CASSLGLAVYNEQFF. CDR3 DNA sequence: TGCGCCAGCAGCCTCGGACTAGCGGTCTACAATGAGCAGTTCTTC.

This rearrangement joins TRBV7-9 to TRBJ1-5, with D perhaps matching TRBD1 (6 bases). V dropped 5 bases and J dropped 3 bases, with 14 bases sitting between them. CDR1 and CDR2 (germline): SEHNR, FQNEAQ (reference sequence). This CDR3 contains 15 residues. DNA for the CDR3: TGTGCCAGCAGCCCTGGGGACATCGCCAATCAGCCCCAGCATTTT. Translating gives CASSPGDIANQPQHF.

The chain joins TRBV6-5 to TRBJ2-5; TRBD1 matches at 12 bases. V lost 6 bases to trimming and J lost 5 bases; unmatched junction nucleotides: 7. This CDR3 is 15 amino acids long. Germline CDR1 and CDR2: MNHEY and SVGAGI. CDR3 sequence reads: CASRPGTGGAETQYF. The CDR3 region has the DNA TGTGCCAGCAGACCCGGGACAGGGGGCGCGGAGACCCAGTACTTC.

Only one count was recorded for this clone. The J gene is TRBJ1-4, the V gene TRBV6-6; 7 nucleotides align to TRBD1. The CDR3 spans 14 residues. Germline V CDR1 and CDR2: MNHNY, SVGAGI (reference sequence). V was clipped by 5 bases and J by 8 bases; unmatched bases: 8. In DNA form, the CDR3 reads TGTGCCAGCAGTCTAATTGACAGGGCAGAAAAACTGTTTTTT. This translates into CASSLIDRAEKLFF.

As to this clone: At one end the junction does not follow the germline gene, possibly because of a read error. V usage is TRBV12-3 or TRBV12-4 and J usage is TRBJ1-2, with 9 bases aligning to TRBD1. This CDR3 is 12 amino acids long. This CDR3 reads CASSLGDRALNF. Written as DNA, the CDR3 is TGTGCCAGCAGTTTGGGGGACAGGGCCCTCAACTTC.

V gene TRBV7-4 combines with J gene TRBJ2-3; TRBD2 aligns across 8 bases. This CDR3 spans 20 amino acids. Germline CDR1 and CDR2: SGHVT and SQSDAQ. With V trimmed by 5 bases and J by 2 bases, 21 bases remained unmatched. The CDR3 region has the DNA TGTGCCAGCAGCGATAGGGGTAGCGGGGCATCTTGGGCCCCCACAGATACGCAGTATTTT. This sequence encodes CASSDRGSGASWAPTDTQYF.

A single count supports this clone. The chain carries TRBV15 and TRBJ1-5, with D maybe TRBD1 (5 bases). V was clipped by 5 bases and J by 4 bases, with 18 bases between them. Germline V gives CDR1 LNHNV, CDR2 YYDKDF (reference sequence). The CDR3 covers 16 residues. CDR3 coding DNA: TGTGCCACCAGCCGGAATCGGGGCGGGGGTAATCAGCCCCAGCATTTT. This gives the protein CATSRNRGGGNQPQHF.

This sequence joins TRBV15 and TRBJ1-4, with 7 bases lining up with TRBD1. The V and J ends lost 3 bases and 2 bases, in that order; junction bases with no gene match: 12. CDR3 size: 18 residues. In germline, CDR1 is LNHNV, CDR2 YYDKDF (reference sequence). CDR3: CATSSSRQGRRTNEKLFF. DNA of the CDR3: TGTGCCACCAGCAGTAGCCGACAGGGTAGAAGGACTAATGAAAAACTGTTTTTT.

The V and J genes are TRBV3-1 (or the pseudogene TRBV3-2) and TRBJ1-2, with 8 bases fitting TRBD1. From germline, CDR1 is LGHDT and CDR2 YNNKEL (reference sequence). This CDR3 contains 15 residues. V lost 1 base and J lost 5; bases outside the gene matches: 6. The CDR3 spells CASSQGQGRVYGYTF. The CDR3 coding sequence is TGTGCCAGCAGCCAAGGACAGGGGCGGGTTTATGGCTACACCTTC.

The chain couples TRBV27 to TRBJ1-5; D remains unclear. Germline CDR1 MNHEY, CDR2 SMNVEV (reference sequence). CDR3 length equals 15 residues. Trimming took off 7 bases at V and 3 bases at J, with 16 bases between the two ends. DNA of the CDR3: TGTGCCAGCAATCCCCGCCCAGTGATCAATCAGCCCCAGCATTTT. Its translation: CASNPRPVINQPQHF.